Below, one T cell receptor beta chain is given with its context. The antigen is not known. This CDR3 region has 17 residues. The trim removed 3 bases at V and 4 bases at J, leaving 8 bases unmatched. Per germline, CDR1 SGHRS and CDR2 YFSETQ. The data originate from a study of OX40 agonist ivuxolimab in advanced cancers. Study details: Melanoma, hepatocellular carcinoma, head and neck or renal cell cancer occurred in dose-escalation patients. The study, taken as a whole, reports: With doses of 0.1 to 3.0 mg/kg, CD4+ and CD8+ blood T cells had undergone clonal expansion by week 6.

Some clones are missing from TCRdb's copy, which holds only in-frame ones; the method was immunoSEQ multiplex PCR. The sample lists roughly 56,000 clones, roughly 85% occurring once. No patient had autoimmune disease or received systemic immunosuppression. The gene calls are TRBV5-1 and TRBJ2-5; 14 bases map to TRBD2. Sample: CD4+ or CD8+ T cells sorted from blood, taken in a trial of the OX40 agonist ivuxolimab. The clonotype was recovered from an adult with an advanced solid tumor such as melanoma, head and neck, liver or kidney cancer. In DNA form, the CDR3 reads TGCGCCAGCAGCTACTTAGGACTAGCGGGAGGCGCAGAGACCCAGTACTTC. It yields the protein CASSYLGLAGGAETQYF.